The following is a TCR beta chain sequence with its context. Its specificity is unknown. The PCR had 60 Vbeta and 13 Jbeta primers. Assay: immunoSEQ multiplex PCR; the TCRdb copy retains only in-frame clones and omits some. The profile shows around 200,000 clones, around 80% of them singletons. The germline V and J ends were trimmed by 7 bases and 5 bases, with 17 bases remaining between them. This CDR3 region has 14 residues. Germline V gene data show CDR1 as LNHDA and CDR2 as SQIVND (reference sequence). The data were taken from a study of cytomegalovirus exposure and HLA in healthy donors. Whole-study findings and limits: Reportedly, cytomegalovirus status was diagnosed with high sensitivity and specificity. Later on, analysis showed that most CMV-associated TCR beta chains appeared to be HLA-restricted.

Healthy bone marrow donors made up the donors. Sampled while nominally healthy, donors likely had unrecorded immune exposures. The V gene is TRBV19, the J gene TRBJ2-5; D might be TRBD2 (6 bases). The sequencing input was PBMCs. The TCR was taken from a woman aged 50 to 60 in good health and CMV-seronegative. The CDR3 DNA sequence: TGTGCCAGTAACGGATTGGGCGGGGCCGAGACCCAGTACTTC. Amino acids: CASNGLGGAETQYF.